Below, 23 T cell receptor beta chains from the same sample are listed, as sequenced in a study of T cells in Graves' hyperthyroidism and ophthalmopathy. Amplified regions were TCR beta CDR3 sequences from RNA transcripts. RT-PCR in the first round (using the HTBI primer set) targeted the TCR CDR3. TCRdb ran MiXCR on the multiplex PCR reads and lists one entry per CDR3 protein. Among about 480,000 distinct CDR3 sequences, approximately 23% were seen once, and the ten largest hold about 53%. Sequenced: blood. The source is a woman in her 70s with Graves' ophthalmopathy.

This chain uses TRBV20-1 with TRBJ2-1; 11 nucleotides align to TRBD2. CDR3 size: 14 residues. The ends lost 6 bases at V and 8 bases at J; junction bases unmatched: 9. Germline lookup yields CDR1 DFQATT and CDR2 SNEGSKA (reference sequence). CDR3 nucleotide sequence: TGCAGTGCGAATAGCGGGAGGGCCCTCGATGAGCAGTTCTTC. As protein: CSANSGRALDEQFF.

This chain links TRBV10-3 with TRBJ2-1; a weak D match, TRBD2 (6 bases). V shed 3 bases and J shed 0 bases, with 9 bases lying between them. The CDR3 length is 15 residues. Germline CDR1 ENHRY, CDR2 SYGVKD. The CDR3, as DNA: TGTGCCATCAGTGATAGGGGACTCTCCTACAATGAGCAGTTCTTC. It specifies CAISDRGLSYNEQFF.

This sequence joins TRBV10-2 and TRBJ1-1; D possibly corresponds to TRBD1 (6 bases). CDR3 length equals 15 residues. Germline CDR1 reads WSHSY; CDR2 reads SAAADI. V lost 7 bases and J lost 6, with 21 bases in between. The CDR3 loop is CASTGVAATGSEAFF. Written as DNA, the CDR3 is TGCGCCAGCACCGGAGTAGCCGCGACAGGATCTGAAGCTTTCTTT.

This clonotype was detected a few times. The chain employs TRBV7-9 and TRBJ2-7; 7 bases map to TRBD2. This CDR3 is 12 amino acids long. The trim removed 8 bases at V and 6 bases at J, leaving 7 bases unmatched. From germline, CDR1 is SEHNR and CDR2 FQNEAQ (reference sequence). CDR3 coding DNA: TGTGCCAGCCAGAATTCGGGGGGCGAGCAGTACTTC. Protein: CASQNSGGEQYF. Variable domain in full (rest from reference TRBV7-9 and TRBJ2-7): DTGVSQNPRHKITKRGQNVTFRCDPISEHNRLYWYRQTLGQGPEFLTYFQNEAQLEKSRLLSDRFSAERPKGSFSTLEIQRTEQGDSAMYLCASQNSGGEQYFGPGTRLTVT.

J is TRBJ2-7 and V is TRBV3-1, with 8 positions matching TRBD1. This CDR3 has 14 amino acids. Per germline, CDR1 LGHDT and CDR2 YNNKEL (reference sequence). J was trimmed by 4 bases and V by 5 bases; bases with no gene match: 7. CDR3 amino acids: CASSASTGGYEQYF. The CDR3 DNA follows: TGTGCCAGCAGCGCCTCTACAGGGGGATACGAGCAGTACTTC.

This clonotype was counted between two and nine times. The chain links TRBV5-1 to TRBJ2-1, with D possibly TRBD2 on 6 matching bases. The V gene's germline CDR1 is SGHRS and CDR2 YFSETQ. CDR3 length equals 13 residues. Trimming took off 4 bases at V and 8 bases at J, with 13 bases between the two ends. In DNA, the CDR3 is TGCGCCAGCAGCCCCGGGAGAGGGGATGAGCAGTTCTTC. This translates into CASSPGRGDEQFF.

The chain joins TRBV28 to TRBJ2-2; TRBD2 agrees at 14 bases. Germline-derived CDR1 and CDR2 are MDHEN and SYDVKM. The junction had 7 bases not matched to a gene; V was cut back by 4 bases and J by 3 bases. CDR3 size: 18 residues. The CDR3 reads CASSSGLAGVFYTGELFF. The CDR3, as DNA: TGTGCCAGCAGTTCGGGACTAGCGGGAGTTTTCTACACCGGGGAGCTGTTTTTT.

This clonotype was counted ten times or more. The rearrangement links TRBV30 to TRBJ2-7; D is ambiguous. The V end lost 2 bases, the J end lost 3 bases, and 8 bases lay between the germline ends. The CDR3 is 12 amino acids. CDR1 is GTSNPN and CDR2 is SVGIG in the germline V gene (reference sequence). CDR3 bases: TGTGCCTGGAGTCGCGGAGACTACGAGCAGTACTTC. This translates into CAWSRGDYEQYF.

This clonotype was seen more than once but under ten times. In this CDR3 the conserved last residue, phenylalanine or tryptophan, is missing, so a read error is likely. As DNA, the CDR3 is TGTGCCTGGAGTGTATGGACCGCGGAAGGAAACACCATATATCTT. This gives the protein CAWSVWTAEGNTIYL. The chain employs TRBV30 and TRBJ1-3; the D is unclear. The CDR3 runs 15 residues. The V gene's germline CDR1 is GTSNPN and CDR2 SVGIG (reference sequence). V was pared by 0 bases and J by 4 bases, with 13 bases between.

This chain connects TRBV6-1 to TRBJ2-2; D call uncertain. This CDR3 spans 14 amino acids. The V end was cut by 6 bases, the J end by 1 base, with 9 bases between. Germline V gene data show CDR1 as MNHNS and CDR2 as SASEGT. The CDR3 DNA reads TGTGCCAGCAGGGACCTCAGGAACACCGGGGAGCTGTTTTTT. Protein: CASRDLRNTGELFF.

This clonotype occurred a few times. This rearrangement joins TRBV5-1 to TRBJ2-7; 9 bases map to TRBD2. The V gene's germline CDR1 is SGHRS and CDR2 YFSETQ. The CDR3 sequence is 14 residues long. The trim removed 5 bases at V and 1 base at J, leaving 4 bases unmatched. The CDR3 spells CASRRGLASYEQYF. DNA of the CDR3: TGCGCCAGCAGAAGAGGACTAGCGTCCTACGAGCAGTACTTC.

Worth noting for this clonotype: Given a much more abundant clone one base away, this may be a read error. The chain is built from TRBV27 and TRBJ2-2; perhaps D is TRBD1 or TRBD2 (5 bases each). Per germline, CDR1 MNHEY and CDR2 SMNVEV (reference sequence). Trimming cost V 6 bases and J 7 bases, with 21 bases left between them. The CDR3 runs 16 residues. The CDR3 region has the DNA TGTGCCAGCAGCCGACCCTGGGGGTCCCACATCGGGGAGCTGTTTTTT. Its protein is CASSRPWGSHIGELFF.

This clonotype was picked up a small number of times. The DNA for the CDR3 is TGTGCCAGCTCACGGGACGGGGGGCAGGATGAGCAGTTCTTC. Amino acids: CASSRDGGQDEQFF. The chain has TRBV18 and TRBJ2-1, with D perhaps matching TRBD2 (7 bases). The CDR3 is 14 amino acids. The germline gives CDR1 KGHSH, CDR2 LQKENI. Trimming stripped 4 bases from V and 8 bases from J, with 15 bases between.

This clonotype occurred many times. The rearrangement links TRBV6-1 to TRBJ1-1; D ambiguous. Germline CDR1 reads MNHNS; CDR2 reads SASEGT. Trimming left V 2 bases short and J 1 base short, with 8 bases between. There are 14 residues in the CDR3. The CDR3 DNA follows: TGTGCCAGCAGTGAACTAGCGGGGAACACTGAAGCTTTCTTT. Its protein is CASSELAGNTEAFF.

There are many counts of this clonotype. As DNA, the CDR3 is TGTGCCAGCAGCTTGGGACTAGCGCCCGATACGCAGTATTTT. Translation: CASSLGLAPDTQYF. The J gene is TRBJ2-3, the V gene TRBV7-2; 10 positions match TRBD2. V shed 3 bases and J 6 bases; nucleotides not matched to a gene: 3. Per the germline V gene, CDR1 is SGHTA and CDR2 is FQGNSA. This CDR3 is 14 amino acids long.

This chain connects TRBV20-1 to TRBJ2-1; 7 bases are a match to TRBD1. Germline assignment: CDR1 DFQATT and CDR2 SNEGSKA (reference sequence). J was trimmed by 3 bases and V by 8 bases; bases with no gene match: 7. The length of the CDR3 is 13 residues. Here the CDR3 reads CSTRGPYYNEQFF. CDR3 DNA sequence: TGCAGTACGAGGGGGCCATACTACAATGAGCAGTTCTTC.

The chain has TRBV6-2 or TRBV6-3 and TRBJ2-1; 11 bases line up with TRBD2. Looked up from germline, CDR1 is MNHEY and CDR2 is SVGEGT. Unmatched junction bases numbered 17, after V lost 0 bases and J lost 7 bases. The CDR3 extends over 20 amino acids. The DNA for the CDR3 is TGTGCCAGCAGTTACTCCCCCTTTACAGCACTAGCGGGAGTTCGAAATGAGCAGTTCTTC. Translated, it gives CASSYSPFTALAGVRNEQFF.

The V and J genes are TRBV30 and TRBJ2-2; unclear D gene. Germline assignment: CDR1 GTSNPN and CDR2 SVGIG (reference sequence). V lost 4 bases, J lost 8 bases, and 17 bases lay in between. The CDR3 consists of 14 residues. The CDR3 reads CAWNSLGRAGELFF. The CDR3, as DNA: TGTGCCTGGAACTCTCTGGGCCGAGCTGGGGAGCTGTTTTTT.

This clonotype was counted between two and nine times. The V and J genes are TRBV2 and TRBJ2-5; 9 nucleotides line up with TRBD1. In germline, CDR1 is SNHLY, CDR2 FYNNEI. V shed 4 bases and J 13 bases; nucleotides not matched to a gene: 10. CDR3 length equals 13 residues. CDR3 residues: CASSGKGTGWRYF. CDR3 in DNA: TGTGCCAGCAGTGGTAAAGGGACAGGGTGGAGGTACTTC. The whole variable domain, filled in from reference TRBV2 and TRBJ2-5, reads EPEVTQTPSHQVTQMGQEVILRCVPISNHLYFYWYRQILGQKVEFLVSFYNNEISEKSEIFDDQFSVERPDGSNFTLKIRSTKLEDSAMYFCASSGKGTGWRYFGPGTRLLVL.

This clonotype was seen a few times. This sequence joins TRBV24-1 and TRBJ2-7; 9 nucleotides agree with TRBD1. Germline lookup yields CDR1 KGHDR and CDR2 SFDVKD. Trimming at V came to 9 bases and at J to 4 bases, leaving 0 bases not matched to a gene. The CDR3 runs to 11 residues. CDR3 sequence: CATGTGYEQYF. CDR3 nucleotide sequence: TGTGCCACCGGGACAGGGTACGAGCAGTACTTC.

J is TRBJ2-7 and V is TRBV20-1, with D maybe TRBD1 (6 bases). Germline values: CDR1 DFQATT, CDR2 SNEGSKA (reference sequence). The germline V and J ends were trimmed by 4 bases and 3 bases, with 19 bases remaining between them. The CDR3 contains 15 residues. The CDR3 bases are TGCAGTGCTAACTTCCCCCAGGGGCGCGGCTACGAGCAGTACTTC. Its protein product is CSANFPQGRGYEQYF.

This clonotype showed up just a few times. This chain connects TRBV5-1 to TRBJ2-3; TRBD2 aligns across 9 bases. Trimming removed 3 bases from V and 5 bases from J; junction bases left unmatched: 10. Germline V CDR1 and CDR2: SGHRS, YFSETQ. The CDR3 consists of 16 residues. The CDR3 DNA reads TGCGCCAGCAGCTGGACGGGCGGGAGGGCCCTAGATACGCAGTATTTT. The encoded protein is CASSWTGGRALDTQYF.

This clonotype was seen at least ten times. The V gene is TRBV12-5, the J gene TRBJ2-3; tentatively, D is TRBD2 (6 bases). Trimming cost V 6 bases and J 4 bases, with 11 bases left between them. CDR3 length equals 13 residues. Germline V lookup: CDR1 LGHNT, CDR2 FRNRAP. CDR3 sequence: CASGGSRADTQYF. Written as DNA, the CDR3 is TGTGCTAGTGGCGGGAGTAGGGCAGATACGCAGTATTTT.